These 30 T cell receptor beta chains originate from one sample sequenced in a study of Ad26.COV2.S vaccination and SARS-CoV-2 variants. Assay used: immunoSEQ multiplex PCR; TCRdb lists only in-frame clones, some missing. This table has some 350,000 clones, roughly 94% appearing once. Sequencing used peripheral blood, obtained after recovery from COVID-19. Source of these receptors: a human donor who had recovered from COVID-19.

V and J are TRBV7-2 and TRBJ2-1, with TRBD2 matching over 7 bases. The V and J ends lost 2 bases and 12 bases, in that order; junction bases with no gene match: 7. The CDR3 length is 13 residues. CDR1 and CDR2 (germline): SGHTA, FQGNSA. CDR3 amino acids: CASSLIRGGVQFF. The CDR3 region has the DNA TGTGCCAGCAGCTTAATCCGCGGGGGAGTGCAGTTCTTC.

The V and J genes are TRBV5-1 and TRBJ2-7; 10 nucleotides line up with TRBD1. Germline V gene data show CDR1 as SGHRS and CDR2 as YFSETQ. V shed 0 bases, J shed 6 bases, and the junction held 6 bases outside the gene matches. The CDR3 sequence is 15 residues long. CDR3 sequence reads: CASSLVGQGVGEQYF. CDR3 bases: TGCGCCAGCAGCTTGGTAGGACAGGGGGTCGGCGAGCAGTACTTC.

The genes are TRBV15 and TRBJ1-5; TRBD1 matches 7 bases. The trim removed 0 bases at V and 0 bases at J, leaving 5 bases unmatched. Germline V CDR1 and CDR2: LNHNV, YYDKDF (reference sequence). CDR3 length equals 17 residues. CDR3 sequence: CATSREWDSYSNQPQHF. As DNA, the CDR3 is TGTGCCACCAGCAGAGAATGGGACAGTTATAGCAATCAGCCCCAGCATTTT.

The V and J genes are TRBV3-1 (or the pseudogene TRBV3-2) and TRBJ2-5; D gene ambiguous. In germline, CDR1 is LGHDT, CDR2 YNNKEL (reference sequence). V was pared by 4 bases and J by 1 base, with 1 base between. CDR3 length: 11 residues. The CDR3 nucleotides read TGTGCCAGCAGCCGCCAAGAGACCCAGTACTTC. This encodes CASSRQETQYF.

J is TRBJ2-3 and V is TRBV9, with D maybe TRBD1 (5 bases). Trimming shortened V by 4 bases and J by 2 bases, and 14 bases separated the two germline ends. The germline gives CDR1 SGDLS, CDR2 YYNGEE. The CDR3 is 15 amino acids. The CDR3 protein is CASSPQVSYTDTQYF. The CDR3 DNA reads as TGTGCCAGCAGCCCACAGGTATCTTACACAGATACGCAGTATTTT.

The rearrangement links TRBV5-6 to TRBJ1-6; D is unclear. The CDR3 length is 16 residues. Trimming pared 0 bases from V and 6 bases from J, leaving 13 bases between. CDR1 SGHDT and CDR2 YYEEEE come from the germline V gene. CDR3 in DNA: TGTGCCAGCAGCTTGGTGTCGGCAGAACTTAATTCACCCCTCCACTTT. Protein: CASSLVSAELNSPLHF.

Regarding this clone: The same CDR3 can be traced to other DNA sequences in this sample. The genes are TRBV6-2 or TRBV6-3 and TRBJ1-1, with D unclear. Germline loops: CDR1 MNHEY, CDR2 SVGEGT. The CDR3 has 16 residues. Trimming took off 1 base at V and 1 base at J, with 13 bases between the two ends. The CDR3 DNA reads as TGTGCCAGCAGTTACTATCAACGGCAGCCGAACACTGAAGCTTTCTTT. It encodes CASSYYQRQPNTEAFF.

This clone appeared once. This sequence joins TRBV27 and TRBJ1-2; TRBD1 might be the D (6 bases). Germline CDR1 and CDR2: MNHEY and SMNVEV (reference sequence). CDR3 size: 16 residues. The ends were cut back, 1 base at V and 0 bases at J, with 12 bases in the middle. Here the CDR3 reads CASSLYPGAANYGYTF. CDR3 DNA: TGTGCCAGCAGTTTATATCCAGGGGCGGCTAACTATGGCTACACCTTC.

The rearrangement links TRBV7-9 to TRBJ2-3; the D gene could be TRBD1 or TRBD2 (6 bases each). This CDR3 is 15 amino acids long. V lost 2 bases, J lost 5 bases, and 14 bases lay in between. The V gene's germline CDR1 is SEHNR and CDR2 FQNEAQ (reference sequence). The CDR3 spells CASSLYRRGQDTQYF. The DNA of the CDR3 is TGTGCCAGCAGCTTATATAGGCGGGGACAAGATACGCAGTATTTT. The full variable domain, completed using reference TRBV7-9 and TRBJ2-3, is DTGVSQNPRHKITKRGQNVTFRCDPISEHNRLYWYRQTLGQGPEFLTYFQNEAQLEKSRLLSDRFSAERPKGSFSTLEIQRTEQGDSAMYLCASSLYRRGQDTQYFGPGTRLTVL.

This clone showed up just a few times. The chain has TRBV19 and TRBJ1-5; D may be TRBD1 (5 bases). The CDR3 consists of 15 residues. Germline V gene data show CDR1 as LNHDA and CDR2 as SQIVND (reference sequence). Trimming removed 5 bases from V and 2 bases from J, with 13 bases in between. CDR3 in DNA: TGTGCCAGTAGTGCACAGGTCTTGGGCAATCAGCCCCAGCATTTT. This gives the protein CASSAQVLGNQPQHF.

The chain links TRBV6-5 to TRBJ2-1; TRBD2 matches 7 bases. CDR1 MNHEY and CDR2 SVGAGI come from the germline V gene. Trimming cost V 5 bases and J 8 bases; bases outside gene matches: 12. The CDR3 consists of 15 residues. CDR3 region: CASSPSGLPSDEQFF. CDR3 in DNA: TGTGCCAGCAGTCCTTCGGGACTACCGAGCGATGAGCAGTTCTTC.

V gene TRBV2 combines with J gene TRBJ2-5, with 16 positions matching TRBD2. Germline V gives CDR1 SNHLY, CDR2 FYNNEI. This CDR3 has 19 amino acids. V gave up 6 bases and J gave up 4 bases; unmatched junction bases: 14. CDR3 sequence reads: CASSDTGTSGGAVRETQYF. DNA for the CDR3: TGTGCCAGCAGCGATACCGGGACTAGCGGGGGGGCAGTTAGAGAGACCCAGTACTTC.

CDR3 bases: TGTGCCAGCAGCTTATATGACAGCCTAAAACGGACAGATACGCAGTATTTT. The encoded protein is CASSLYDSLKRTDTQYF. The chain is built from TRBV7-2 and TRBJ2-3; D perhaps matches TRBD1 (5 bases). From germline, CDR1 is SGHTA and CDR2 FQGNSA. This CDR3 contains 17 residues. V lost 2 bases and J lost 3, with 18 bases in between.

A few counts support this clone. CDR3 bases: TGTGCCAGCTCCTTAGGCCAGCTTGGCTACACCTTC. Translation gives CASSLGQLGYTF. The V call is TRBV7-9, the J call TRBJ1-2; no definite D call. The germline CDR1 and CDR2 sequences are SEHNR and FQNEAQ (reference sequence). Trimming cost V 8 bases and J 7 bases, with 14 bases left between them. The CDR3 is 12 residues long.

The CDR3 sequence is CASSYQPTGSIQPQHF. The CDR3 DNA follows: TGTGCCAGCAGTTACCAGCCGACAGGCTCAATCCAGCCCCAGCATTTT. The chain employs TRBV6-2 or TRBV6-3 and TRBJ1-5, with D possibly matching TRBD1 (6 bases). Trimming pared 2 bases from V and 7 bases from J, leaving 18 bases between. Germline CDR1 MNHEY, CDR2 SVGEGT. The CDR3 totals 16 residues.

The rearrangement links TRBV5-4 to TRBJ2-3; TRBD1 aligns across 9 bases. Germline V gives CDR1 SGHNT, CDR2 YYREEE (reference sequence). The CDR3 length is 14 residues. V lost 2 bases to trimming and J lost 6 bases; unmatched junction nucleotides: 4. CDR3 in amino acids: CASSFDRGSDTQYF. CDR3 bases: TGTGCCAGCAGCTTTGACAGGGGGTCTGATACGCAGTATTTT.

CDR3 nucleotides: TGCGCCAGCTCTAGCGGGGTGGCAGATACGCAGTATTTT. Amino acids: CASSSGVADTQYF. The chain couples TRBV5-1 to TRBJ2-3; 9 nucleotides align to TRBD2. From germline, CDR1 is SGHRS and CDR2 YFSETQ. V shed 7 bases, J shed 4 bases, and the junction held 4 bases outside the gene matches. The CDR3 is made up of 13 amino acids.

On this clone: Other DNA sequences in the sample encode the same CDR3. V and J are TRBV6-5 and TRBJ2-7; 7 nucleotides line up with TRBD1. CDR1 and CDR2 from the germline V gene are MNHEY and SVGAGI. With 7 bases clipped from V and 2 bases from J, the junction kept 5 bases outside the gene matches. The CDR3 is 13 amino acids. CDR3 loop: CASNPGQTYEQYF. CDR3 in DNA: TGTGCCAGCAACCCGGGACAGACCTACGAGCAGTACTTC.

The rearrangement links TRBV9 to TRBJ1-3, with a tentative D call TRBD1 (5 bases). The CDR3 extends over 15 amino acids. V lost 0 bases, J lost 3 bases, and 10 bases lay in between. Germline lookup yields CDR1 SGDLS and CDR2 YYNGEE. The CDR3 sequence is CASSVERGSGNTIYF. CDR3 nucleotides: TGTGCCAGCAGCGTAGAACGGGGGAGTGGAAACACCATATATTTT.

V usage is TRBV5-4 and J usage is TRBJ1-2; 7 nucleotides line up with TRBD1. Germline V gene sequence: CDR1 SGHNT, CDR2 YYREEE (reference sequence). This CDR3 is built from 14 residues. After removal of 5 bases from V and 2 bases from J, the junction contained 6 bases not matched to a gene. The CDR3 sequence: CASRDEGANYGYTF. CDR3 coding DNA: TGTGCCAGCAGAGATGAGGGGGCCAACTATGGCTACACCTTC. The complete variable domain, with remaining parts taken from reference TRBV5-4 and TRBJ1-2, reads ETGVTQSPTHLIKTRGQQVTLRCSSQSGHNTVSWYQQALGQGPQFIFQYYREEENGRGNFPPRFSGLQFPNYSSELNVNALELDDSALYLCASRDEGANYGYTFGSGTRLTVV.

The CDR3 sequence: CASSLGGGTGGNTIYF. The CDR3 DNA sequence: TGCGCCAGCAGCTTGGGCGGGGGAACCGGAGGAAACACCATATATTTT. The chain couples TRBV5-1 to TRBJ1-3; D might be TRBD1 (5 bases). Trimming removed 0 bases from V and 4 bases from J, with 14 bases in between. Germline V gene sequence: CDR1 SGHRS, CDR2 YFSETQ. There are 16 residues in the CDR3.

The J gene is TRBJ2-3, the V gene TRBV7-2, with TRBD2 as a possible D gene (6 bases). The V end was cut by 2 bases, the J end by 4 bases, with 19 bases between. Germline V gene lookup returns CDR1 SGHTA and CDR2 FQGNSA. The CDR3 loop spans 17 amino acids. CDR3 in amino acids: CASSLRRFGGFPDTQYF. The CDR3 region has the DNA TGTGCCAGCAGCTTACGAAGGTTCGGGGGATTCCCAGATACGCAGTATTTT.

Written as DNA, the CDR3 is TGTGCCAGCAGTTACAGGGGGCGCCCCGCAGATACGCAGTATTTT. This codes for CASSYRGRPADTQYF. V usage is TRBV27 and J usage is TRBJ2-3; 9 nucleotides match TRBD1. The V and J ends lost 4 bases and 4 bases, in that order; junction bases with no gene match: 6. The V gene's germline CDR1 is MNHEY and CDR2 SMNVEV (reference sequence). The CDR3 loop spans 15 amino acids.

This clone has a single count. The chain employs TRBV7-9 and TRBJ1-6; tentatively, D is TRBD1 (5 bases). Trimming removed 5 bases from V and 9 bases from J, with 11 bases in between. The CDR3 has 13 amino acids. CDR1 is SEHNR, CDR2 FQNEAQ, per germline (reference sequence). The CDR3 DNA reads as TGTGCCAGCAGCCCGACAGTTCCTTCACCCCTCCACTTT. It codes for CASSPTVPSPLHF.

The chain combines TRBV9 with TRBJ2-7, with D possibly TRBD2 on 6 matching bases. The length of the CDR3 is 14 residues. Germline assignment: CDR1 SGDLS and CDR2 YYNGEE. Trimming shortened V by 0 bases and J by 4 bases, and 11 bases separated the two germline ends. CDR3 amino acids: CASSVGGTGYEQYF. The CDR3 DNA reads as TGTGCCAGCAGCGTAGGGGGGACTGGGTACGAGCAGTACTTC.

This clone has more than one count but fewer than ten. One end of the junction varies from germline; a read error may be responsible. CDR3 in DNA: TGTGCTAGCAGCCCGCGACCGGGACAGGGGGGCCTAGGGGCCAACGTCCTGACTTTC. Its translation: CASSPRPGQGGLGANVLTF. The genes are TRBV7-7 and TRBJ2-6, with 11 bases identical to TRBD1. Germline loops: CDR1 SSHAT, CDR2 FNYEAQ (reference sequence). The CDR3 has 19 amino acids. The full variable domain, in which reference TRBV7-7 and TRBJ2-6 provide the parts outside the CDR3, is GAGVSQSPRYKVTKRGQDVTLRCDPISSHATLYWYQQALGQGPEFLTYFNYEAQPDKSGLPSDRFSAERPEGSISTLTIQRTEQRDSAMYRCASSPRPGQGGLGANVLTFGAGSRLTVL.

The chain links TRBV6-2 or TRBV6-3 to TRBJ2-1, with D perhaps TRBD2 (6 bases). The V gene lost 2 bases and the J gene lost 6 bases, with 14 bases spanning the gap. Germline values: CDR1 MNHEY, CDR2 SVGEGT. This CDR3 has 15 residues. The CDR3 DNA sequence: TGTGCCAGCAGTTACCAGGGCGGACTATTCAATGAGCAGTTCTTC. Amino acids: CASSYQGGLFNEQFF.

This chain joins TRBV5-1 and TRBJ1-2, with a tentative D call TRBD1 (6 bases). This CDR3 region has 13 residues. Germline CDR1 reads SGHRS; CDR2 reads YFSETQ. Trimming took 4 bases from V and 8 from J, leaving 15 bases between them. This chain's CDR3 is CASSLGGGEGYTF. The DNA for the CDR3 is TGCGCCAGCAGCCTCGGGGGGGGCGAAGGCTACACCTTC.

The rearrangement links TRBV4-1 to TRBJ1-2; 8 nucleotides match TRBD1. V dropped 0 bases and J dropped 4; count of bases not matched to a gene: 7. The CDR3 extends over 16 amino acids. Per germline, CDR1 MGHRA and CDR2 YSYEKL. This CDR3 reads CASSQESDRGIYGYTF. The DNA of the CDR3 is TGCGCCAGCAGCCAAGAATCAGACAGGGGAATCTATGGCTACACCTTC.

As to this clone: Different DNA sequences within this sample yield the same CDR3. The chain employs TRBV6-1 and TRBJ1-5, with a weak D call TRBD1 (5 bases). The CDR3 sequence is 14 residues long. Trimming removed 1 base at V and 6 bases at J, with 10 bases between. Germline assignment: CDR1 MNHNS and CDR2 SASEGT. CDR3 region: CASSEGRVGQPQHF. Written as DNA, the CDR3 is TGTGCCAGCAGTGAAGGCAGGGTAGGTCAGCCCCAGCATTTT.